The source of this T cell receptor beta chain is a study of Graves' ophthalmopathy and Graves' hyperthyroidism. Study-level findings and limits: Appearing in blood as well were most expanded thyroid clonotypes above 0.001 frequency.

The authors amplified TCR beta CDR3 regions, and they did so from RNA transcripts for repertoire sequencing. An opening RT-PCR round employed HTBI primers and preceded a second-round multiplex PCR. A single record per CDR3 protein comes from TCRdb applying MiXCR to the multiplex PCR reads. The top ten clones hold 1.5% to 2% of a sample with about 370,000 distinct CDR3 sequences, around 20% of them seen once. This CDR3 contains 15 residues. V dropped 1 base and J dropped 3; count of bases not matched to a gene: 4. Germline assignment: CDR1 SGHTA and CDR2 FQGNSA. Remarks on this clonotype: Its antigen is not known.

The receptor comes from a young woman with Graves' ophthalmopathy. The rearrangement uses TRBV7-2 and TRBJ2-7, with 9 positions matching TRBD2. Input material: peripheral blood. CDR3 in amino acids: CASSLVVTSGYEQYF. CDR3 sequence (DNA): TGTGCCAGCAGCTTAGTTGTGACTAGCGGCTACGAGCAGTACTTC.